The 31 T cell receptor beta chains below come from one sample, sequenced in a study of blood T cell repertoires in COVID-19 (dated by TCRdb to about 2020). Library construction relied on the immunoSEQ multiplex PCR assay. TCRdb's version of the immuneACCESS table is confined to in-frame rearrangements and falls short of the full clone set. An unresolved V gene accounts for under half of the shortfall where checked; the remainder is of unknown origin. The sample yields a few hundred thousand clones; 83% were counted once. 5% to 5.5% of the sample is held by the ten biggest clonotypes. Sequencing was performed on PBMCs or T cells enriched from blood (not recorded which). The source is a woman aged 45 to 65 who had recovered from COVID-19.

This clone was observed a handful of times. This rearrangement joins TRBV27 to TRBJ2-7, with D possibly being TRBD2 (5 bases). CDR3 size: 13 residues. Germline loops: CDR1 MNHEY, CDR2 SMNVEV (reference sequence). The V gene lost 8 bases and the J gene lost 4 bases, with 15 bases spanning the gap. CDR3 loop: CASSLGVLYEQYF. In DNA form, the CDR3 reads TGTGCCAGCTCTCTCGGGGTCCTTTACGAGCAGTACTTC.

The chain uses TRBV6-6 and TRBJ2-1, with TRBD2 matching over 11 bases. The germline CDR1 and CDR2 sequences are MNHNY and SVGAGI (reference sequence). This CDR3 is built from 14 residues. J gave up 6 bases and V 4 bases, and 2 bases lay outside the gene matches. DNA for the CDR3: TGTGCCAGCAGTTCTGGGACTAGCGGCAATGAGCAGTTCTTC. This encodes CASSSGTSGNEQFF.

The chain recombines TRBV5-1 with TRBJ1-1; D may be TRBD1 (5 bases). Germline V gene data show CDR1 as SGHRS and CDR2 as YFSETQ. The CDR3 extends over 14 amino acids. V lost 4 bases and J 8 bases, leaving 18 bases between the germline ends. The CDR3 bases are TGCGCCAGCAGCCGTCCCGGTGGAGGGGCGGAAGCTTTCTTT. This encodes CASSRPGGGAEAFF.

The chain joins TRBV6-5 to TRBJ2-7; 8 nucleotides align to TRBD2. The V gene's germline CDR1 is MNHEY and CDR2 SVGAGI. V lost 6 bases to trimming and J lost 3 bases; unmatched junction nucleotides: 7. The CDR3 consists of 14 residues. The CDR3 loop is CASSASGGHYEQYF. The CDR3, as DNA: TGTGCCAGCAGCGCCTCGGGGGGGCACTACGAGCAGTACTTC.

The chain is built from TRBV7-9 and TRBJ2-3, with D perhaps matching TRBD1 (6 bases). Germline V gives CDR1 SEHNR, CDR2 FQNEAQ (reference sequence). V lost 6 bases and J lost 2, with 15 bases in between. This CDR3 spans 15 amino acids. CDR3 loop: CASSPRGFNTDTQYF. The DNA for the CDR3 is TGTGCCAGCAGTCCAAGGGGGTTCAACACAGATACGCAGTATTTT.

The chain links TRBV7-9 to TRBJ1-5; 8 bases are a match to TRBD1. Trimming cost V 3 bases and J 1 base; bases outside gene matches: 2. Germline V gives CDR1 SEHNR, CDR2 FQNEAQ (reference sequence). The CDR3 spans 15 residues. CDR3 sequence: CASSFTGGSNQPQHF. CDR3 sequence (DNA): TGTGCCAGCAGCTTCACAGGGGGGAGCAATCAGCCCCAGCATTTT.

The genes are TRBV3-1 (or the pseudogene TRBV3-2) and TRBJ1-6; D is uncertain. Germline assignment: CDR1 LGHDT and CDR2 YNNKEL (reference sequence). The CDR3 covers 13 residues. V lost 4 bases, J lost 9 bases, and 10 bases lay in between. CDR3 amino acids: CASSRTEISPLHF. CDR3 DNA sequence: TGTGCCAGCAGCCGCACTGAAATTTCACCCCTCCACTTT.

This clone was recorded a few times. This chain connects TRBV11-2 to TRBJ2-3; 8 nucleotides line up with TRBD2. The trim removed 6 bases at V and 2 bases at J, leaving 7 bases unmatched. This CDR3 comprises 15 residues. Germline V gene data show CDR1 as SGHAT and CDR2 as FQNNGV. CDR3 sequence: CASSKAGAVTDTQYF. The CDR3 bases are TGTGCCAGCAGTAAAGCGGGAGCCGTCACAGATACGCAGTATTTT.

The V gene is TRBV19, the J gene TRBJ1-2; 7 bases map to TRBD1. The ends lost 4 bases at V and 4 bases at J; junction bases unmatched: 6. The CDR3 extends over 14 amino acids. The germline CDR1 and CDR2 sequences are LNHDA and SQIVND (reference sequence). The CDR3, as DNA: TGTGCCAGTAGTAACAGGGGATTCGGCTATGGCTACACCTTC. Its translation: CASSNRGFGYGYTF.

The chain is built from TRBV2 and TRBJ1-5; D possibly corresponds to TRBD1 (5 bases). Germline assignment: CDR1 SNHLY and CDR2 FYNNEI. Between the trimmed V and J ends, which lost 8 bases and 7 bases, there was a span of 18 bases. This CDR3 has 14 amino acids. This CDR3 is CASQTGGIAQPQHF. DNA for the CDR3: TGTGCCAGCCAAACAGGCGGGATTGCCCAGCCCCAGCATTTT.

The chain has TRBV5-5 and TRBJ2-3; tentative D call: TRBD1 (5 bases). The V gene's germline CDR1 is SGHKS and CDR2 YYEKEE (reference sequence). This CDR3 region has 14 residues. Trimming removed 4 bases from V and 6 bases from J, with 15 bases in between. This chain's CDR3 is CASSPDSPVDTQYF. The DNA for the CDR3 is TGTGCCAGCAGCCCCGACAGTCCTGTGGATACGCAGTATTTT.

This clone was picked up one time. The J gene is TRBJ2-1, the V gene TRBV7-2, with 11 bases identical to TRBD1. Germline V gene sequence: CDR1 SGHTA, CDR2 FQGNSA. CDR3 length equals 14 residues. The ends lost 3 bases at V and 6 bases at J; junction bases unmatched: 1. The CDR3 DNA reads TGTGCCAGCAGCTTGGGACAGGGGGGCAATGAGCAGTTCTTC. It is translated as CASSLGQGGNEQFF.

The chain is built from TRBV7-2 and TRBJ1-1, with TRBD1 identical over 7 bases. Germline-derived CDR1 and CDR2 are SGHTA and FQGNSA. CDR3 length equals 15 residues. The junction had 9 bases not matched to a gene; V was cut back by 4 bases and J by 4 bases. The DNA of the CDR3 is TGTGCCAGCAGCTACGACTCGGGACAGCTCACTGAAGCTTTCTTT. Its translation: CASSYDSGQLTEAFF.

The chain carries TRBV9 and TRBJ2-7; 12 bases fit TRBD2. The germline gives CDR1 SGDLS, CDR2 YYNGEE. The CDR3 totals 15 residues. Trimming at V came to 3 bases and at J to 1 base, leaving 2 bases not matched to a gene. CDR3 DNA sequence: TGTGCCAGCAGCGCCGGACTAGCGGGGTCCTACGAGCAGTACTTC. Its protein product is CASSAGLAGSYEQYF.

The V call is TRBV29-1, the J call TRBJ2-7; D possibly corresponds to TRBD1 (6 bases). With 7 bases removed from V and 4 bases from J, the gap between germline ends came to 14 bases. The CDR3 spans 12 residues. CDR1 and CDR2 (germline): SQVTM, ANQGSEA. This CDR3 reads CSATGSYYEQYF. In nucleotides, the CDR3 is TGCAGCGCAACAGGGTCCTATTACGAGCAGTACTTC.

In the case of this clone: The junction and the germline gene differ at one end; a read error may be behind it. J is TRBJ1-1 and V is TRBV5-5; 8 nucleotides line up with TRBD1. This CDR3 is 13 amino acids long. Germline CDR1 and CDR2: SGHKS and YYEKEE (reference sequence). The CDR3, as DNA: TGTGCCAGCAGCTTTTGGACAGGGCAAGGGGGAATCTTT. This sequence encodes CASSFWTGQGGIF.

The chain links TRBV4-3 to TRBJ1-1, with D tentatively TRBD1 (5 bases). V shed 0 bases and J shed 2 bases, with 13 bases lying between them. This CDR3 spans 16 amino acids. Germline CDR1 and CDR2: LGHNA and YSLEER. The DNA for the CDR3 is TGCGCCAGCAGCCAAGACCAGACAGTTTCCAACACTGAAGCTTTCTTT. The encoded protein is CASSQDQTVSNTEAFF.

The chain carries TRBV14 and TRBJ2-2, with D possibly being TRBD2 (6 bases). Trimming removed 4 bases at V and 3 bases at J, with 21 bases between. CDR1 is SGHDN, CDR2 FVKESK, per germline. The CDR3 loop spans 18 amino acids. CDR3 sequence (DNA): TGTGCCAGCAGCCCCGTCGGCGTCGGGACTTCTTACACCGGGGAGCTGTTTTTT. Its protein product is CASSPVGVGTSYTGELFF.

In its sample, this clone was seen a few times. The gene calls are TRBV5-5 and TRBJ1-6; D ambiguous. CDR1 SGHKS and CDR2 YYEKEE come from the germline V gene (reference sequence). The CDR3 is 14 residues long. Between the trimmed V and J ends, which lost 5 bases and 16 bases, there was a span of 22 bases. Here the CDR3 reads CASSLLGSQLPLHF. CDR3 DNA: TGTGCCAGCAGTCTTCTCGGGTCCCAATTACCACTCCACTTT.

The rearrangement links TRBV7-6 to TRBJ1-2; TRBD1 agrees at 7 bases. CDR3 length: 15 amino acids. Germline V gene lookup returns CDR1 SGHVS and CDR2 FNYEAQ. Trimming removed 2 bases from V and 4 bases from J; junction bases left unmatched: 7. The CDR3 region is CASSLNEGAPYGYTF. CDR3 nucleotides: TGTGCCAGCAGCTTAAACGAGGGGGCTCCCTATGGCTACACCTTC.

The CDR3 DNA reads TGCGCCAGCAGCTTGGGTTCTTCAGCCTCTACTATCACCGGGGAGCTGTTTTTT. Its translation is CASSLGSSASTITGELFF. This sequence joins TRBV5-1 and TRBJ2-2, with D unresolved. The CDR3 extends over 18 amino acids. Trimming pared 0 bases from V and 4 bases from J, leaving 19 bases between. CDR1 is SGHRS, CDR2 YFSETQ, per germline.

This clone was found once. The chain has TRBV6-5 and TRBJ2-1; the D is unclear. The CDR3 runs to 13 residues. Germline CDR1 is MNHEY and CDR2 is SVGAGI. Between the trimmed V and J ends, which lost 7 bases and 10 bases, there was a span of 17 bases. DNA for the CDR3: TGTGCCAGCATTAGCCCGACGACCGGAGAGCAGTTCTTC. Translating it yields CASISPTTGEQFF.

The rearrangement links TRBV27 to TRBJ1-2; 10 positions match TRBD1. CDR1 is MNHEY and CDR2 is SMNVEV in the germline V gene (reference sequence). With 5 bases clipped from V and 7 bases from J, the junction kept 4 bases outside the gene matches. The CDR3 contains 13 residues. The CDR3 loop reads CASSPGTGVGYTF. DNA for the CDR3: TGTGCCAGCAGTCCCGGGACAGGGGTTGGCTACACCTTC.

The chain combines TRBV19 with TRBJ2-7; 7 nucleotides align to TRBD2. V gave up 4 bases and J gave up 3 bases; unmatched junction bases: 12. Germline CDR1 is LNHDA and CDR2 is SQIVND (reference sequence). This CDR3 has 16 residues. CDR3 in amino acids: CASSSPRTSVNYEQYF. The DNA of the CDR3 is TGTGCCAGTAGTAGCCCCCGAACTAGCGTGAACTACGAGCAGTACTTC.

Only one count was recorded for this clone. The CDR3 sequence is CASRHAGDYGYTF. The CDR3 DNA is TGCGCCAGCAGGCACGCGGGAGACTATGGCTACACCTTC. This rearrangement joins TRBV5-1 to TRBJ1-2; D uncertain. V was clipped by 5 bases and J by 3 bases, with 11 bases between them. This CDR3 region has 13 residues. CDR1 and CDR2 (germline): SGHRS, YFSETQ. The full variable domain, completed using reference TRBV5-1 and TRBJ1-2, is KAGVTQTPRYLIKTRGQQVTLSCSPISGHRSVSWYQQTPGQGLQFLFEYFSETQRNKGNFPGRFSGRQFSNSRSEMNVSTLELGDSALYLCASRHAGDYGYTFGSGTRLTVV.

The rearrangement joins TRBV11-2 to TRBJ1-3; D gene unclear. The CDR3 runs to 15 residues. CDR1 SGHAT and CDR2 FQNNGV come from the germline V gene. Between the trimmed V and J ends, which lost 2 bases and 0 bases, there was a span of 8 bases. The chain's CDR3 is CASSLLHTSGNTIYF. The CDR3 nucleotides read TGTGCCAGCAGCTTATTACACACCTCTGGAAACACCATATATTTT.

The CDR3 coding sequence is TGCGCCAGCAGCTTGCTTCGGGAGAGTTTGGATACGCAGTATTTT. Its translation is CASSLLRESLDTQYF. V usage is TRBV5-1 and J usage is TRBJ2-3; perhaps TRBD2 as D (6 bases). Trimming shortened V by 1 base and J by 6 bases, and 15 bases separated the two germline ends. The CDR3 contains 15 residues. CDR1 is SGHRS and CDR2 is YFSETQ in the germline V gene.

The chain joins TRBV7-8 to TRBJ2-7, with 7 bases lining up with TRBD1. The CDR3 is 15 amino acids. Per germline, CDR1 SGHVS and CDR2 FQNEAQ. The J segment lost 2 bases and the V segment lost 5 bases, leaving 9 bases of the junction unmatched. The CDR3 DNA reads as TGTGCCAGCAGCCAGGCTAGGGGACAGACCTACGAGCAGTACTTC. As protein: CASSQARGQTYEQYF.

The chain is built from TRBV7-9 and TRBJ1-1; 9 nucleotides line up with TRBD1. Germline V lookup: CDR1 SEHNR, CDR2 FQNEAQ (reference sequence). Trimming removed 5 bases from V and 6 bases from J; junction bases left unmatched: 13. CDR3 length: 16 amino acids. CDR3 bases: TGTGCCAGCAGCGAGGGTACCGGGACAGGGAGGGCTGAAGCTTTCTTT. Translated: CASSEGTGTGRAEAFF. Full variable domain (missing parts from reference TRBV7-9 and TRBJ1-1): DTGVSQNPRHKITKRGQNVTFRCDPISEHNRLYWYRQTLGQGPEFLTYFQNEAQLEKSRLLSDRFSAERPKGSFSTLEIQRTEQGDSAMYLCASSEGTGTGRAEAFFGQGTRLTVV.

This clone occurred a few times. The chain joins TRBV12-5 to TRBJ1-1; a weak D match, TRBD1 (5 bases). The CDR3 covers 13 residues. Trimming removed 1 base from V and 10 bases from J, with 13 bases in between. CDR1 is LGHNT and CDR2 is FRNRAP in the germline V gene. CDR3 region: CASGLGAGGVAFF. The CDR3 coding sequence is TGTGCTAGTGGTTTGGGGGCCGGAGGGGTAGCTTTCTTT.

The rearrangement joins TRBV7-7 to TRBJ2-5, with 12 bases identical to TRBD2. CDR3 length: 17 residues. Per germline, CDR1 SSHAT and CDR2 FNYEAQ (reference sequence). V shed 5 bases and J 5 bases; nucleotides not matched to a gene: 12. The CDR3 DNA reads as TGTGCCAGCAGCCGCAGGACTAGCGGGATTGGTGTGGAGACCCAGTACTTC. This gives the protein CASSRRTSGIGVETQYF. Combining the CDR3 with reference TRBV7-7 and TRBJ2-5 gives the whole variable domain GAGVSQSPRYKVTKRGQDVTLRCDPISSHATLYWYQQALGQGPEFLTYFNYEAQPDKSGLPSDRFSAERPEGSISTLTIQRTEQRDSAMYRCASSRRTSGIGVETQYFGPGTRLLVL.